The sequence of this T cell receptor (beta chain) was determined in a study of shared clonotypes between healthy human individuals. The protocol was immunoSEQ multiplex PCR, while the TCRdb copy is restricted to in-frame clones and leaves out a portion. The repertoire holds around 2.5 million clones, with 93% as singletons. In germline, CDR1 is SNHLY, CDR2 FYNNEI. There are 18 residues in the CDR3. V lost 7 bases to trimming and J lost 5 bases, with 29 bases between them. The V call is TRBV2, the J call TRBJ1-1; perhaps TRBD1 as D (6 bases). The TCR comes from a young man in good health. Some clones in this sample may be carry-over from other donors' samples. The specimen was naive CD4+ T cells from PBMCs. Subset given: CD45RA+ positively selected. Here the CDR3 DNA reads TGTGCCAGCAATATAAGGAGAGGGACGCAACAAAGGGGGACTGAAGCTTTCTTT. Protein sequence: CASNIRRGTQQRGTEAFF.